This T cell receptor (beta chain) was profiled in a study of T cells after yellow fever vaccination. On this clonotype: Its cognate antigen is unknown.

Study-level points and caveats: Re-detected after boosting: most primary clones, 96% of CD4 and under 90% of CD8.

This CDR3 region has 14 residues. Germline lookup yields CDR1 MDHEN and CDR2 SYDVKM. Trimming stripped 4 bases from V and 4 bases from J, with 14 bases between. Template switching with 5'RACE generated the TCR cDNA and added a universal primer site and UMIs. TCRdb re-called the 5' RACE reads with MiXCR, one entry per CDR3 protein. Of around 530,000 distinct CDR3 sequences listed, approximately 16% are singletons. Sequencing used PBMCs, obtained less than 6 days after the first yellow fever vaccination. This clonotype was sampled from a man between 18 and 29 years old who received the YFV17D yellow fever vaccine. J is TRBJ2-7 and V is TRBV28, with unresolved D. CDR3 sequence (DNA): TGTGCCAGCAGTTCCCCAACGGGCAGTTACGAGCAGTACGTC. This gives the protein CASSSPTGSYEQYV.